The entry below gives a single T cell receptor beta chain sequence along with its context. The target antigen is unknown. One entry per CDR3 protein, called by TCRdb with MiXCR from the 5' RACE reads. The repertoire holds around 530,000 distinct CDR3 sequences, 15% seen once, with roughly 0.44% in the top ten. This record comes from a study of identical twins. General observations from the study: The conclusions drew on cross-sectional statistical analysis instead of tracking the same donors.

Germline-derived CDR1 and CDR2 are ENHRY and SYGVKD. The CDR3 runs to 13 residues. V lost 4 bases to trimming and J lost 2 bases, with 7 bases between them. The sample also formed part of further work on yellow fever vaccine responses in identical twins.

The chain carries TRBV10-3 and TRBJ2-3; D remains ambiguous. This TCR was recovered from a woman between 18 and 29 years old in good health. The sequencing input was CD4+ T cells sorted from blood. CDR3 sequence: CAISVRLTDTQYF. For the CDR3, the DNA is TGTGCCATCAGTGTTCGGCTCACAGATACGCAGTATTTT.